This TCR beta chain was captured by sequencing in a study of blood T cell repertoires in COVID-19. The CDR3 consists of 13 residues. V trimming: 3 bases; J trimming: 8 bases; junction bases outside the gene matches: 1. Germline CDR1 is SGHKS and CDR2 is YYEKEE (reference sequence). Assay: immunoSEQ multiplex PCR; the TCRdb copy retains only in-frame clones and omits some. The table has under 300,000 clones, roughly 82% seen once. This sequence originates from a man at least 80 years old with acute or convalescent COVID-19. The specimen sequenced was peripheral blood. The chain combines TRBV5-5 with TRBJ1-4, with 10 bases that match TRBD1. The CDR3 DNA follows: TGTGCCAGCAGCTGGGACAGGGGCGAAAAACTGTTTTTT. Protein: CASSWDRGEKLFF.